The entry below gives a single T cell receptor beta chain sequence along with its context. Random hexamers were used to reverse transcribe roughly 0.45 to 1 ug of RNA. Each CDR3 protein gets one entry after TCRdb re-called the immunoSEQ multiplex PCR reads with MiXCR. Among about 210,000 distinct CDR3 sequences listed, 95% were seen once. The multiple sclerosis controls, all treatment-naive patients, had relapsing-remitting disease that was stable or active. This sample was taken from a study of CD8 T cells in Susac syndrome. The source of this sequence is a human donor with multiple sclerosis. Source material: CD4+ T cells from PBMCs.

The DNA for the CDR3 is TGTGCCACCAGTCAGACAGGCTACAATGAGCAGTTCTTC. Amino acids: CATSQTGYNEQFF. The chain joins TRBV24-1 to TRBJ2-1, with D perhaps matching TRBD1 (6 bases). Germline values: CDR1 KGHDR, CDR2 SFDVKD. Trimming pared 6 bases from V and 3 bases from J, leaving 8 bases between. The CDR3 contains 13 residues.